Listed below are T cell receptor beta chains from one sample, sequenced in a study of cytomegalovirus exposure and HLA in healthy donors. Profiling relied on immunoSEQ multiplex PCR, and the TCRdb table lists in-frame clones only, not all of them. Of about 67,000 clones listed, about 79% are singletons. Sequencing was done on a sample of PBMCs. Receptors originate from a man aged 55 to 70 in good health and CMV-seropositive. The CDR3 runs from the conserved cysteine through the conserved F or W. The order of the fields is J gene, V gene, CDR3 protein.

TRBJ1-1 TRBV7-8 CASSTGQGGTEAFF
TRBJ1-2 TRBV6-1 CASSEAIPQSSREGGYTF
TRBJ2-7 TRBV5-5 CASTPRASGGGATQYF
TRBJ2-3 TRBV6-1 CASCSDPTDTQYF
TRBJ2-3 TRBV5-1 CASSLGQAPGTDTQYF
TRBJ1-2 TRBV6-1 CASSPSRGSPWGYTF
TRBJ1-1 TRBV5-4 CASSLALGTEMNTEAFF
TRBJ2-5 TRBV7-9 CASSTNRGSQQETQYF
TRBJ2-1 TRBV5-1 CASSLAAGVGGNEQFF
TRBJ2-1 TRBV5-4 CAWEDRSYNEQFF
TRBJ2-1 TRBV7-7 CASSPLSTSNPYNEQFF
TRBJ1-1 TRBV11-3 CASSLEVRNTEAFF
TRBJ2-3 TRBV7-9 CASSQGTSGSRTDTQYF
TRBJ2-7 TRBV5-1 CASSLVARQGGEQYF
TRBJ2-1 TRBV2 CASMAGGARGLGEQFF
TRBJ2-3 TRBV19 CASSGGASTDTQYF
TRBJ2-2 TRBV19 CASTPGGTGFTGELFF
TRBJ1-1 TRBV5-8 CASSWQGSRGTEAFF
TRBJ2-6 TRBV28 CASSPTDAGANVLTF
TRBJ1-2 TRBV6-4 CASSKEEGYGYTF
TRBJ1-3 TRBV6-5 CASSYSTGSGNTIYF
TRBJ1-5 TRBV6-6 CASSPSPRSNQPQHF
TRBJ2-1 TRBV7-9 CASKTSGGAKQFF
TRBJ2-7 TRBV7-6 CASSGGPAYEQYF
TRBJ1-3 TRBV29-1 CSAEDRGSSGNTIYF
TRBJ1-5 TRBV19 CASSNQGAVQPQHF
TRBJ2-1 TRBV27 CASSLGGSDNEQFF
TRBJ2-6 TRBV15 CATSSFRAHNSGANVLTF
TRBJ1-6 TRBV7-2 CASSLRALRRANSPLHF